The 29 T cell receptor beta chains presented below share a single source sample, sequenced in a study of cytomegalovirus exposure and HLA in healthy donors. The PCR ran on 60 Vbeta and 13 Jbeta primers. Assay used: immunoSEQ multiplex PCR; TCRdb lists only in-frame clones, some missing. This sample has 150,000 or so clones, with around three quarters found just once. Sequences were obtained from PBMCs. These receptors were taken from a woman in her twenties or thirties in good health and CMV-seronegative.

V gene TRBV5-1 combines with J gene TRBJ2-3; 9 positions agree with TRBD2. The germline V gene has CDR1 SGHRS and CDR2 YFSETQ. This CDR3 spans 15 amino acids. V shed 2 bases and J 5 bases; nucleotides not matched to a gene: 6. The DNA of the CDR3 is TGCGCCAGCAGCTTAGCGGGAGGAGATGGAGATACGCAGTATTTT. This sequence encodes CASSLAGGDGDTQYF.

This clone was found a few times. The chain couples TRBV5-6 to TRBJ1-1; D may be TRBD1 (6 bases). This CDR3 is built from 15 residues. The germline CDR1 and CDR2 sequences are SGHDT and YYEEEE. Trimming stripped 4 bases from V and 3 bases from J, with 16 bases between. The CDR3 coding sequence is TGTGCCAGCAGCGTGAGCCCGTCAGGGGACACTGAAGCTTTCTTT. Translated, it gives CASSVSPSGDTEAFF.

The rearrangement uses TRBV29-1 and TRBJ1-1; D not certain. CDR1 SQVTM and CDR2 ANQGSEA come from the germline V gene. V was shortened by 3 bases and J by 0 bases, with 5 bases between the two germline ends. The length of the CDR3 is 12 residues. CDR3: CSVDKLNTEAFF. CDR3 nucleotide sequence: TGCAGCGTTGACAAGCTGAACACTGAAGCTTTCTTT.

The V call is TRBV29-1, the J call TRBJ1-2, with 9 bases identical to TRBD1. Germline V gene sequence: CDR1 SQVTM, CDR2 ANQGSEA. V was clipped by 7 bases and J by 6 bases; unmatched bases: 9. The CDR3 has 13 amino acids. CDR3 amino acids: CSGRTGEQDGYTF. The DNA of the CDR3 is TGCAGCGGTAGGACAGGGGAACAGGATGGCTACACCTTC.

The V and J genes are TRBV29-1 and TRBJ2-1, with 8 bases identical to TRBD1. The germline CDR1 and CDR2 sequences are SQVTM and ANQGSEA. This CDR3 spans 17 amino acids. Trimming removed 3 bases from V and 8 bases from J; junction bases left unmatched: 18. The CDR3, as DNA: TGCAGCGTTGACTACGGGACAGGTTTTATTCAGCTGGATGAGCAGTTCTTC. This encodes CSVDYGTGFIQLDEQFF.

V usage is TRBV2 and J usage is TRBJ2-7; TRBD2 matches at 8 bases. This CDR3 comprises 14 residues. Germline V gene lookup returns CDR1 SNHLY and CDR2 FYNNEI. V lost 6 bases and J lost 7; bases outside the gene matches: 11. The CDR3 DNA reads TGTGCCAGCAGGCAATACCTCCCGGGGGGGGAGCAGTACTTC. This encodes CASRQYLPGGEQYF.

CDR3 sequence (DNA): TGTGTCGTGGGCAGGGACGAGCAGTACTTC. Translated, it gives CVVGRDEQYF. The chain combines TRBV27 with TRBJ2-7, with TRBD1 as a possible D gene (5 bases). The CDR3 contains 10 residues. Germline lookup yields CDR1 MNHEY and CDR2 SMNVEV (reference sequence).

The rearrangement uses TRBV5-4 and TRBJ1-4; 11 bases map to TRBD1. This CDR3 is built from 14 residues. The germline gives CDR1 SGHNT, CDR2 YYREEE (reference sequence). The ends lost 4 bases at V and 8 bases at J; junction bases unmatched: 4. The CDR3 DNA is TGTGCCAGCAGCCCCAGGGACAGGGGGGAAAAACTGTTTTTT. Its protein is CASSPRDRGEKLFF.

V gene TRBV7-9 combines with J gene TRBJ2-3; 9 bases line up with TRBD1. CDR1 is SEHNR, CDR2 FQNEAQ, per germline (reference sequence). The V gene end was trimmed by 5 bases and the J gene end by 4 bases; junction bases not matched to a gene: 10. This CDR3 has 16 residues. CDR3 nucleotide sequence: TGTGCCAGCAGCCCTAGGGGGACAGGGAGAGCAGATACGCAGTATTTT. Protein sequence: CASSPRGTGRADTQYF.

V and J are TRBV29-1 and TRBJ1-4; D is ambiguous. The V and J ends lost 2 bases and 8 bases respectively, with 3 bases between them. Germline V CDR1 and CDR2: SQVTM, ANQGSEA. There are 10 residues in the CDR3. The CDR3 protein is CSVESEKLFF. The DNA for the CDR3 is TGCAGCGTTGAAAGCGAAAAACTGTTTTTT.

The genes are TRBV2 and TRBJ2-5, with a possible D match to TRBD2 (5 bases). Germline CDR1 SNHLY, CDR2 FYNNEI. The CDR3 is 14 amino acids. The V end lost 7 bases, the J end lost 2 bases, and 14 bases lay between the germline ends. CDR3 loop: CASTSGLVQETQYF. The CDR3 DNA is TGTGCCAGCACCTCAGGACTCGTTCAAGAGACCCAGTACTTC.

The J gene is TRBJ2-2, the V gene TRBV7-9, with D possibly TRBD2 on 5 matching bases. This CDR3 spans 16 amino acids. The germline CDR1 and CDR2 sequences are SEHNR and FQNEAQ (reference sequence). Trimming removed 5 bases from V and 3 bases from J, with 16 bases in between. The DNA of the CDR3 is TGTGCCAGCAGCCCCTCCCTAGCTAGGTACACCGGGGAGCTGTTTTTT. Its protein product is CASSPSLARYTGELFF.

CDR3 sequence reads: CASSSFGQGGELFF. The CDR3 nucleotides read TGTGCCAGCAGTTCCTTCGGACAGGGCGGGGAGCTGTTTTTT. The rearrangement joins TRBV28 to TRBJ2-2, with 8 bases fitting TRBD1. V dropped 4 bases and J dropped 7; count of bases not matched to a gene: 5. The CDR3 has 14 amino acids. Per germline, CDR1 MDHEN and CDR2 SYDVKM.

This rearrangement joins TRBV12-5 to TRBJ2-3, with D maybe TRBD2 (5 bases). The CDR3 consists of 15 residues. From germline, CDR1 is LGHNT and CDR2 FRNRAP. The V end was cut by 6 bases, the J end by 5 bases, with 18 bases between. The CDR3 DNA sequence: TGTGCTAGTGGCCCGCGGGCTCTGCCGGGAGATACGCAGTATTTT. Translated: CASGPRALPGDTQYF.

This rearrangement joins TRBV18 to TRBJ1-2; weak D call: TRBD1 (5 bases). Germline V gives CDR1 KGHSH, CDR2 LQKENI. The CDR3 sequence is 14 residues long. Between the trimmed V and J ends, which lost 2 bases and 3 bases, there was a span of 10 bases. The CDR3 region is CASSPGAGYYGYTF. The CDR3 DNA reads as TGTGCCAGCTCACCAGGGGCAGGGTACTATGGCTACACCTTC.

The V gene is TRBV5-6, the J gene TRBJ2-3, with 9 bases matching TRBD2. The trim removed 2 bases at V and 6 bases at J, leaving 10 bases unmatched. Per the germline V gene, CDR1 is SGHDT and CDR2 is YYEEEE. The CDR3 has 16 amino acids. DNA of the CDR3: TGTGCCAGCAGCTTCACTCTAGCGGGGTCGGTGGATACGCAGTATTTT. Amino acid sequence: CASSFTLAGSVDTQYF.

CDR3 loop: CASSLLAGGYNEQFF. DNA for the CDR3: TGTGCCAGCAGCTTACTCGCGGGAGGGTACAATGAGCAGTTCTTC. V usage is TRBV7-7 and J usage is TRBJ2-1; TRBD2 matches at 9 bases. Germline V gene data show CDR1 as SSHAT and CDR2 as FNYEAQ (reference sequence). The CDR3 contains 15 residues. Trimming removed 2 bases from V and 4 bases from J; junction bases left unmatched: 3.

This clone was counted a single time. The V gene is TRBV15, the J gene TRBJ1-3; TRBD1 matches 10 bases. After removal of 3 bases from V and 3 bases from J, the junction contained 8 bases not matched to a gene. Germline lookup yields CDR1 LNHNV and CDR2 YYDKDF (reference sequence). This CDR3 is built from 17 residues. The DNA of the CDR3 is TGTGCCACCAGCAGCGAGGGACAGGGGTCCCTTGGAAACACCATATATTTT. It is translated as CATSSEGQGSLGNTIYF.

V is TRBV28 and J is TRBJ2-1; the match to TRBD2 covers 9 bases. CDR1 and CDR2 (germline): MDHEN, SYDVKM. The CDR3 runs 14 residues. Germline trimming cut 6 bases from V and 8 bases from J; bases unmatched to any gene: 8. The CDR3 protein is CASRFGGRGDEQFF. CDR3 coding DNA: TGTGCCAGCAGGTTTGGCGGGAGGGGGGATGAGCAGTTCTTC.

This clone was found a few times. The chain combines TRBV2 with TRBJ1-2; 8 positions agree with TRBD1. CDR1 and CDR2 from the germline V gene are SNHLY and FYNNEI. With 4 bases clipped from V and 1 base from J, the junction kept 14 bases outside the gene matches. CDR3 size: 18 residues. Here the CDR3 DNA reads TGTGCCAGCAGTGGTTCGGCGGACAGGGCTATTGTTAACTATGGCTACACCTTC. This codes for CASSGSADRAIVNYGYTF.

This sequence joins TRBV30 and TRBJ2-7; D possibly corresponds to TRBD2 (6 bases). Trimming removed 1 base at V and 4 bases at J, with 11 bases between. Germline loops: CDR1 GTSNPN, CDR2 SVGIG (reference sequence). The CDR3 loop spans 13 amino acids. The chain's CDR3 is CAWSADAGYEQYF. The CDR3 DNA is TGTGCCTGGAGTGCGGACGCGGGATACGAGCAGTACTTC.

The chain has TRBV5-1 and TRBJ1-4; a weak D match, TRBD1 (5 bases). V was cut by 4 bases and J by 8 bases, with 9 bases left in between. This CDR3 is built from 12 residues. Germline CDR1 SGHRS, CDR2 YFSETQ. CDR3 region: CASSPPGEKLFF. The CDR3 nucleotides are TGCGCCAGCAGCCCTCCAGGGGAAAAACTGTTTTTT.

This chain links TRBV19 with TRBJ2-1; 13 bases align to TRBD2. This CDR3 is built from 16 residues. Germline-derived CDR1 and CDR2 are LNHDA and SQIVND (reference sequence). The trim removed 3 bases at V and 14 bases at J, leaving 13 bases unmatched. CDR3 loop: CASSISSGTSGKVEFF. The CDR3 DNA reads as TGTGCCAGTAGTATCTCGTCCGGGACTAGCGGGAAGGTCGAGTTCTTC.

CDR3 loop: CASSLRDSSYEQYF. In DNA form, the CDR3 reads TGCGCCAGCAGCCTACGGGACAGTTCCTACGAGCAGTACTTC. The chain combines TRBV5-1 with TRBJ2-5, with 7 bases lining up with TRBD1. The DNA end is a closer match to TRBJ2-7, so the J assignment may be wrong. Germline CDR1 is SGHRS and CDR2 is YFSETQ. The CDR3 consists of 14 residues.

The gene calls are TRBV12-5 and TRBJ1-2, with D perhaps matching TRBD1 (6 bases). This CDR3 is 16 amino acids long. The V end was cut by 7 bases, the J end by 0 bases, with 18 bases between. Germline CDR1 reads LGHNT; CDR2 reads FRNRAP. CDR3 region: CASVSGGGKANYGYTF. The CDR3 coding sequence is TGTGCTAGTGTTTCGGGGGGCGGCAAAGCTAACTATGGCTACACCTTC.

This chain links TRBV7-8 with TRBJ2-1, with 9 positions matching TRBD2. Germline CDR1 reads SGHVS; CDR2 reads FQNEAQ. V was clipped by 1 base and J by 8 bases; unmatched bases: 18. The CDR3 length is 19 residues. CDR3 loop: CASSLVVGMRTSVMDEQFF. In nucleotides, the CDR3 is TGTGCCAGCAGCTTAGTAGTCGGAATGAGGACTAGCGTAATGGATGAGCAGTTCTTC.

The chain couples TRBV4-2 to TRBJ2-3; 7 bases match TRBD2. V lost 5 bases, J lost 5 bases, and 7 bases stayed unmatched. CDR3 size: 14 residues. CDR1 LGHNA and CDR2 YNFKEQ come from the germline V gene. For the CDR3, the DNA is TGTGCCAGCAGCAGGCGGGAGACCCGAGATACGCAGTATTTT. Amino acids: CASSRRETRDTQYF.

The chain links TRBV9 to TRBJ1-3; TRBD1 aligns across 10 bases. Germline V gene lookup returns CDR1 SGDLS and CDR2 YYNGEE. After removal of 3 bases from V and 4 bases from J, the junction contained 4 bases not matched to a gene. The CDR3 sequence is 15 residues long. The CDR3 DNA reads TGTGCCAGCAGCGCAGACAGGGGGCTGGGAAACACCATATATTTT. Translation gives CASSADRGLGNTIYF. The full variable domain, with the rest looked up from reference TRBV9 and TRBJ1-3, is DSGVTQTPKHLITATGQRVTLRCSPRSGDLSVYWYQQSLDQGLQFLIQYYNGEERAKGNILERFSAQQFPDLHSELNLSSLELGDSALYFCASSADRGLGNTIYFGEGSWLTVV.

CDR3 loop: CSVDSTSADYNEQFF. CDR3 coding DNA: TGCAGCGTTGACAGTACTAGCGCTGACTACAATGAGCAGTTCTTC. V gene TRBV29-1 combines with J gene TRBJ2-1, with 7 bases fitting TRBD2. The V gene end was trimmed by 3 bases and the J gene end by 3 bases; junction bases not matched to a gene: 8. The V gene's germline CDR1 is SQVTM and CDR2 ANQGSEA. This CDR3 spans 15 amino acids.